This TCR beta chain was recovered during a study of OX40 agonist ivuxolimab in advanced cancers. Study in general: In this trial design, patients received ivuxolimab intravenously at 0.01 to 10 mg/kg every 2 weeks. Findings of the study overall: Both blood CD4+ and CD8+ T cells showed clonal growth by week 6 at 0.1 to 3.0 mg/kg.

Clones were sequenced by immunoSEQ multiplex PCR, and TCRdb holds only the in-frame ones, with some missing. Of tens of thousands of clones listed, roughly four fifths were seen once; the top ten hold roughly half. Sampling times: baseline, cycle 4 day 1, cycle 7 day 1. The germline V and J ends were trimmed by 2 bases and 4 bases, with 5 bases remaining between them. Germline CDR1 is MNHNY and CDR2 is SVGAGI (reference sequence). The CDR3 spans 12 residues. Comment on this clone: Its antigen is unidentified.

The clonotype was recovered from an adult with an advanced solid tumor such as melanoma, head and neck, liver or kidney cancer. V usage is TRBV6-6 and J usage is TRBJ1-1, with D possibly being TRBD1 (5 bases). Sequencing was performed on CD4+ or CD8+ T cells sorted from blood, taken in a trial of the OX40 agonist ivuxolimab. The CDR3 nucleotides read TGTGCCAGCAGTTACGGGGGCACTGAAGCTTTCTTT. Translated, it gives CASSYGGTEAFF.